The 11 T cell receptor beta chains given below trace back to one sample, sequenced in a study of cytomegalovirus exposure and HLA in healthy donors. Primers for the PCR totalled 60 Vbeta and 13 Jbeta. Assay used: immunoSEQ multiplex PCR; TCRdb lists only in-frame clones, some missing. Of about 140,000 clones listed, about 76% are singletons. Sequenced sample: PBMCs. The receptors derive from a female donor in good health and CMV-seronegative.

Points on this clone: An end of the junction differs from the germline gene, which may be a read error. The chain combines TRBV7-7 with TRBJ2-5; D ambiguous. The CDR3 runs to 11 residues. Germline values: CDR1 SSHAT, CDR2 FNYEAQ (reference sequence). The CDR3 sequence is CASSSGETQYF. The CDR3 DNA sequence: TGTGCTAGCAGCTCAGGAGAGACCCAGTACTTC.

This chain connects TRBV6-5 to TRBJ2-5, with 7 bases matching TRBD2. Germline assignment: CDR1 MNHEY and CDR2 SVGAGI. The length of the CDR3 is 14 residues. Losses at the gene ends were 5 bases for V and 4 bases for J; bases not matched to a gene: 7. The CDR3 sequence: CASSEAGVAETQYF. The CDR3, as DNA: TGTGCCAGCAGTGAGGCGGGGGTGGCAGAGACCCAGTACTTC.

This chain joins TRBV19 and TRBJ1-5; possibly TRBD1 for D (6 bases). CDR3 size: 17 residues. CDR1 is LNHDA, CDR2 SQIVND, per germline (reference sequence). Between the trimmed V and J ends, which lost 3 bases and 0 bases, there was a span of 15 bases. CDR3 loop: CASSIGQPGISNQPQHF. The CDR3 coding sequence is TGTGCCAGTAGTATCGGACAGCCGGGGATTAGCAATCAGCCCCAGCATTTT.

The V and J genes are TRBV27 and TRBJ1-4; TRBD1 might be the D (5 bases). Germline-derived CDR1 and CDR2 are MNHEY and SMNVEV (reference sequence). This CDR3 is built from 15 residues. The ends were cut back, 2 bases at V and 7 bases at J, with 14 bases in the middle. In DNA, the CDR3 is TGTGCCAGCAGTTTACTGTCAGGGAATTTTGAAAAACTGTTTTTT. Amino acids: CASSLLSGNFEKLFF.

The chain joins TRBV2 to TRBJ2-2, with 9 bases that match TRBD2. CDR3 length: 15 amino acids. Germline V CDR1 and CDR2: SNHLY, FYNNEI. V shed 8 bases and J 7 bases; nucleotides not matched to a gene: 11. CDR3 loop: CASLAGGTRYGELFF. CDR3 sequence (DNA): TGTGCCAGCCTCGCGGGGGGGACTCGCTACGGGGAGCTGTTTTTT.

The chain carries TRBV6-5 and TRBJ1-2, with a possible D match to TRBD1 (6 bases). The V end was cut by 5 bases, the J end by 12 bases, with 16 bases between. Germline values: CDR1 MNHEY, CDR2 SVGAGI. The CDR3 consists of 12 residues. For the CDR3, the DNA is TGTGCCAGCAGTCCAGTACAGGGCGAGAACACCTTC. It yields the protein CASSPVQGENTF.

The gene calls are TRBV19 and TRBJ1-2; 8 nucleotides line up with TRBD1. V was clipped by 3 bases and J by 8 bases; unmatched bases: 2. CDR3 length equals 12 residues. In germline, CDR1 is LNHDA, CDR2 SQIVND (reference sequence). The CDR3 here is CASSMDREGYTF. CDR3 in DNA: TGTGCCAGTAGTATGGACAGGGAGGGCTACACCTTC.

This clone came up once. The V gene is TRBV5-1, the J gene TRBJ2-5; 8 bases line up with TRBD1. Trimming removed 4 bases from V and 5 bases from J; junction bases left unmatched: 13. Germline CDR1 reads SGHRS; CDR2 reads YFSETQ. CDR3 length: 16 amino acids. In DNA, the CDR3 is TGCGCCAGCAGCCTACCGACGACAGGGGCGCGGGAGACCCAGTACTTC. Translation gives CASSLPTTGARETQYF. The full variable domain, completed using reference TRBV5-1 and TRBJ2-5, is KAGVTQTPRYLIKTRGQQVTLSCSPISGHRSVSWYQQTPGQGLQFLFEYFSETQRNKGNFPGRFSGRQFSNSRSEMNVSTLELGDSALYLCASSLPTTGARETQYFGPGTRLLVL.

The chain recombines TRBV28 with TRBJ1-5; a weak D match, TRBD1 (6 bases). The germline V gene encodes CDR1 MDHEN and CDR2 SYDVKM. The CDR3 spans 15 residues. The V end lost 5 bases, the J end lost 2 bases, and 13 bases lay between the germline ends. Written as DNA, the CDR3 is TGTGCCAGCAGTCCCCCCGCAGGGGGCAATCAGCCCCAGCATTTT. Amino acids: CASSPPAGGNQPQHF.

This sequence joins TRBV30 and TRBJ2-1; the D gene is possibly TRBD2 (5 bases). This CDR3 comprises 13 residues. Trimming shortened V by 4 bases and J by 6 bases, and 13 bases separated the two germline ends. Germline V gives CDR1 GTSNPN, CDR2 SVGIG (reference sequence). In nucleotides, the CDR3 is TGTGCCTGGAAAGGGAGTAGGATCAATGAGCAGTTCTTC. It encodes CAWKGSRINEQFF.

The chain joins TRBV5-6 to TRBJ2-5, with 11 bases lining up with TRBD2. The CDR3 loop spans 15 amino acids. Germline assignment: CDR1 SGHDT and CDR2 YYEEEE. V lost 5 bases to trimming and J lost 4 bases; unmatched junction nucleotides: 7. CDR3 sequence: CASSITSGSAETQYF. The DNA of the CDR3 is TGTGCCAGCAGTATAACTAGCGGGAGTGCAGAGACCCAGTACTTC.